Following are 2 T cell receptor beta chains from one sample sequenced in a study of shared clonotypes between healthy human individuals. Here immunoSEQ multiplex PCR was the method, and the copy in TCRdb shows in-frame clones only, minus some. Here the sample spans about 1,500,000 clones, around 97% being singletons. The sample comprised naive CD4+ T cells sorted from blood. Indicated subset: CD45RA+ positively selected. Every receptor here comes from a man aged 30 to 45 in good health.

This rearrangement joins TRBV5-1 to TRBJ1-1; D gene uncertain. The CDR3 extends over 14 amino acids. The germline CDR1 and CDR2 sequences are SGHRS and YFSETQ. V lost 0 bases and J lost 1, with 7 bases in between. The CDR3 protein is CASSLDPSNTEAFF. The CDR3 DNA follows: TGCGCCAGCAGCTTGGACCCCTCGAACACTGAAGCTTTCTTT. Full variable domain (remainder filled in from reference TRBV5-1 and TRBJ1-1): KAGVTQTPRYLIKTRGQQVTLSCSPISGHRSVSWYQQTPGQGLQFLFEYFSETQRNKGNFPGRFSGRQFSNSRSEMNVSTLELGDSALYLCASSLDPSNTEAFFGQGTRLTVV.

This chain uses TRBV28 with TRBJ1-2, with D uncertain. CDR1 MDHEN and CDR2 SYDVKM come from the germline V gene. V was pared by 6 bases and J by 6 bases, with 14 bases between. The CDR3 length is 13 residues. The CDR3 region is CASRTLDFHGYTF. The CDR3 DNA reads TGTGCCAGCAGGACGCTAGATTTCCATGGCTACACCTTC.